These T cell receptor beta chains were read from a single sample in a study of control samples from healthy donors and cancer patients. The data were produced by immunoSEQ multiplex PCR, yet TCRdb's version contains in-frame clones alone and is incomplete. The sample contains about 120,000 clones, around 89% of which appear only once. Sample: blood. These receptor sequences come from a woman aged 70-85 years in good health. Both conserved end residues are part of each CDR3. A D gene is named only where the DNA matches it firmly. Clone sizes are given selectively: once, few, many, or a class where the clone is expanded.

d_gene: .; j_gene: TRBJ2-5; v_gene: TRBV5-8; abundance: .; CDR3nt: TGTGCCAGCAGCTTTGGGACATCCCCTACTCGGGGGGAGACCCAGTACTTC; CDR3aa: CASSFGTSPTRGETQYF
d_gene: .; j_gene: TRBJ2-5; v_gene: TRBV6-2/TRBV6-3; abundance: .; CDR3nt: TGTGCCAGCAGTACCGCGGCTCAAGAGACCCAGTACTTC; CDR3aa: CASSTAAQETQYF
d_gene: TRBD1; j_gene: TRBJ1-2; v_gene: TRBV5-1; abundance: .; CDR3nt: TGCGCCAGCAGCTTAACAGGGGTCAGCTATGGCTACACCTTC; CDR3aa: CASSLTGVSYGYTF
d_gene: TRBD1; j_gene: TRBJ2-1; v_gene: TRBV5-1; abundance: .; CDR3nt: TGCGCCAGCAGCTTGGAGGGGGCTTACAATGAGCAGTTCTTC; CDR3aa: CASSLEGAYNEQFF
d_gene: .; j_gene: TRBJ2-7; v_gene: TRBV18; abundance: few; CDR3nt: TGTGCCAGCTCACCGCAGCTAGAGCGCGAGCAGTACTTC; CDR3aa: CASSPQLEREQYF
d_gene: .; j_gene: TRBJ2-2; v_gene: TRBV5-1; abundance: few; CDR3nt: TGCGCCAGCTTTACCGGACAGACAAACGGGGGCGGGGAGCTGTTTTTT; CDR3aa: CASFTGQTNGGGELFF
d_gene: .; j_gene: TRBJ2-7; v_gene: TRBV29-1; abundance: .; CDR3nt: TGCAGCGTTCGCAGTCTTTCCTCCGAGCAGTACTTC; CDR3aa: CSVRSLSSEQYF
d_gene: .; j_gene: TRBJ1-5; v_gene: TRBV27; abundance: .; CDR3nt: TGTGCCAGCAGTTTAGGGTGGGGACTGAGCAATCAGCCCCAGCATTTT; CDR3aa: CASSLGWGLSNQPQHF
d_gene: TRBD2; j_gene: TRBJ2-2; v_gene: TRBV14; abundance: .; CDR3nt: TGTGCCAGCAGCCAGACCGGGACTAGCATCTGGGAGCTGTTTTTT; CDR3aa: CASSQTGTSIWELFF
d_gene: TRBD1; j_gene: TRBJ2-7; v_gene: TRBV5-4; abundance: .; CDR3nt: TGTGCCAGCAGCACAGGACAGGGGCAACTCTACGAGCAGTACTTC; CDR3aa: CASSTGQGQLYEQYF
d_gene: .; j_gene: TRBJ2-1; v_gene: TRBV27; abundance: .; CDR3nt: TGTGCCAGCGGAATAGGGGGCTACAATGAGCAGTTCTTC; CDR3aa: CASGIGGYNEQFF
d_gene: TRBD1; j_gene: TRBJ2-7; v_gene: TRBV19; abundance: .; CDR3nt: TGTGCCAGTAGTAACTCGGGACAGGGGTCCTACGAGCAGTACTTC; CDR3aa: CASSNSGQGSYEQYF
d_gene: .; j_gene: TRBJ2-3; v_gene: TRBV6-5; abundance: .; CDR3nt: TGTGCCAGCGGGGGCGGGGGTTTCACAGATACGCAGTATTTT; CDR3aa: CASGGGGFTDTQYF
d_gene: .; j_gene: TRBJ2-3; v_gene: TRBV5-4; abundance: .; CDR3nt: TGTGCCAGCAGCCAGGGGGATACGCAGTATTTT; CDR3aa: CASSQGDTQYF
d_gene: TRBD1; j_gene: TRBJ1-4; v_gene: TRBV13; abundance: .; CDR3nt: TGTGCCAGCAGCGCTGGGACAGGGAACTCAAAACTGTTTTTT; CDR3aa: CASSAGTGNSKLFF
d_gene: .; j_gene: TRBJ1-6; v_gene: TRBV21-1; abundance: .; CDR3nt: TGTGCCAGCAGTCCTAGACAGGGTAATTCACCCCTCCACTTT; CDR3aa: CASSPRQGNSPLHF
d_gene: .; j_gene: TRBJ1-1; v_gene: TRBV19; abundance: .; CDR3nt: TGTGCCAGTACCTTACAGGGGAACACTGAAGCTTTCTTT; CDR3aa: CASTLQGNTEAFF
d_gene: TRBD2; j_gene: TRBJ2-2; v_gene: TRBV19; abundance: .; CDR3nt: TGTGCCAGTAGTCGACGGACTAGCGGGGGGGGACGAGCCGGGGAGCTGTTTTTT; CDR3aa: CASSRRTSGGGRAGELFF
d_gene: .; j_gene: TRBJ2-7; v_gene: TRBV15; abundance: .; CDR3nt: TGTGCCACCAGCATACAGGGGGGGAACGAGCAGTACTTC; CDR3aa: CATSIQGGNEQYF
d_gene: .; j_gene: TRBJ2-1; v_gene: TRBV7-8; abundance: .; CDR3nt: TGTGCCAGCAGCACCCAAACGTGGCAGTACTCCTACAATGAGCAGTTCTTC; CDR3aa: CASSTQTWQYSYNEQFF
d_gene: .; j_gene: TRBJ2-6; v_gene: TRBV11-1; abundance: .; CDR3nt: TGTGCCAGCAGCGAACAGGGCTCAGGGGCCAACGTCCTGACTTTC; CDR3aa: CASSEQGSGANVLTF
d_gene: TRBD2; j_gene: TRBJ2-3; v_gene: TRBV3-1/TRBV3-2; abundance: few; CDR3nt: TGTGCCAGCAGGGGGTCCGGGGGGGCGCGGTCGGATACGCAGTATTTT; CDR3aa: CASRGSGGARSDTQYF
d_gene: .; j_gene: TRBJ1-1; v_gene: TRBV2; abundance: .; CDR3nt: TGTGCCAGCAGGACCCGGGCAGGGTTCGAGGAAGCTTTCTTT; CDR3aa: CASRTRAGFEEAFF
d_gene: .; j_gene: TRBJ2-4; v_gene: TRBV6-6; abundance: once; CDR3nt: TGTGCCAGCAGGGAGTTAAACATTCAGTACTTC; CDR3aa: CASRELNIQYF
d_gene: .; j_gene: TRBJ1-6; v_gene: TRBV7-3; abundance: .; CDR3nt: TGTGCCAGCATGGGGAGAAATTCACCCCTCCACTTT; CDR3aa: CASMGRNSPLHF
d_gene: TRBD2; j_gene: TRBJ2-5; v_gene: TRBV19; abundance: .; CDR3nt: TGTGCCAGTAGTATAAGGGGTCTAGCGGGAATTCAAGAGACCCAGTACTTC; CDR3aa: CASSIRGLAGIQETQYF
d_gene: .; j_gene: TRBJ2-5; v_gene: TRBV7-3; abundance: .; CDR3nt: TGTGCCAGCAGCTACAAATACCAAGAGACCCAGTACTTC; CDR3aa: CASSYKYQETQYF
d_gene: .; j_gene: TRBJ2-7; v_gene: TRBV18; abundance: once; CDR3nt: TGTGCCAGCTCACCATCGACAGGACCCTACGAGCAGTACTTC; CDR3aa: CASSPSTGPYEQYF
d_gene: .; j_gene: TRBJ1-4; v_gene: TRBV24-1; abundance: .; CDR3nt: TGTGCCACCAGTGGGGGGGCTCGAGAAAAACTGTTTTTT; CDR3aa: CATSGGAREKLFF
d_gene: .; j_gene: TRBJ1-5; v_gene: TRBV5-5; abundance: .; CDR3nt: TGTGCCAGCAGCTTTTGGTCGGGAAGCAGGGCAAAGCCCCAGCATTTT; CDR3aa: CASSFWSGSRAKPQHF
d_gene: .; j_gene: TRBJ1-1; v_gene: TRBV7-3; abundance: .; CDR3nt: TGTGCCAGCAGCTTAATGGGGGGCACTGAAGCTTTCTTT; CDR3aa: CASSLMGGTEAFF
d_gene: .; j_gene: TRBJ1-2; v_gene: TRBV2; abundance: .; CDR3nt: TGTGCCAGCAAGGATCAGGGGATCCTCTATGGCTACACCTTC; CDR3aa: CASKDQGILYGYTF
d_gene: .; j_gene: TRBJ1-1; v_gene: TRBV11-2; abundance: .; CDR3nt: TGTGCCAGCAGCTTTCGTGAAGTTAACACTGAAGCTTTCTTT; CDR3aa: CASSFREVNTEAFF
d_gene: .; j_gene: TRBJ2-7; v_gene: TRBV3-1/TRBV3-2; abundance: .; CDR3nt: TGTGCCAGCAGCAACGCAGGGAGCGAGCAGTACTTC; CDR3aa: CASSNAGSEQYF
d_gene: .; j_gene: TRBJ1-5; v_gene: TRBV18; abundance: .; CDR3nt: TGTGCCAGCTCACCATTGGTGGGGGCGAATCAGCCCCAGCATTTT; CDR3aa: CASSPLVGANQPQHF
d_gene: .; j_gene: TRBJ1-3; v_gene: TRBV9; abundance: .; CDR3nt: TGTGCCAGCAGCCGGGGTGAACTTGGAAACACCATATATTTT; CDR3aa: CASSRGELGNTIYF
d_gene: .; j_gene: TRBJ2-7; v_gene: TRBV5-4; abundance: .; CDR3nt: TGTGCCAGCAGCCTGAGATCCGAGGGCAACGAGCAGTACTTC; CDR3aa: CASSLRSEGNEQYF
d_gene: .; j_gene: TRBJ1-4; v_gene: TRBV5-1; abundance: .; CDR3nt: TGCGCCAGCAGCATGCCCCCTGTGGATGAAAAACTGTTTTTT; CDR3aa: CASSMPPVDEKLFF
d_gene: TRBD2; j_gene: TRBJ2-3; v_gene: TRBV2; abundance: .; CDR3nt: TGTGCCAGCAGTGGCCTAGCGGGAGTGACAGATACGCAGTATTTT; CDR3aa: CASSGLAGVTDTQYF
d_gene: .; j_gene: TRBJ1-3; v_gene: TRBV5-4; abundance: .; CDR3nt: TGTGCCAGCAGCTTGGAAGGCAGCAGCTCTGGAAACACCATATATTTT; CDR3aa: CASSLEGSSSGNTIYF
d_gene: .; j_gene: TRBJ2-7; v_gene: TRBV5-4; abundance: .; CDR3nt: TGTGCCAGCAGTTCTACCACAAGTTCAATAGCCTACGAGCAGTACTTC; CDR3aa: CASSSTTSSIAYEQYF
d_gene: .; j_gene: TRBJ2-2; v_gene: TRBV5-1; abundance: .; CDR3nt: TGCGCCAGCAGCCTTGCAGGGGACACCGGGGAGCTGTTTTTT; CDR3aa: CASSLAGDTGELFF
d_gene: TRBD1; j_gene: TRBJ2-1; v_gene: TRBV6-5; abundance: once; CDR3nt: TGTGCCAGCCGACAGGGTGGCGTTTACAATGAGCAGTTCTTC; CDR3aa: CASRQGGVYNEQFF
d_gene: .; j_gene: TRBJ2-3; v_gene: TRBV7-9; abundance: .; CDR3nt: TGTGCCAGCAGCCCAAACAGGGACGGAACGCAGTATTTT; CDR3aa: CASSPNRDGTQYF
d_gene: .; j_gene: TRBJ2-7; v_gene: TRBV6-2/TRBV6-3; abundance: few; CDR3nt: TGTGCCAGCAGCCTCGGTTCCTACGAGCAGTACTTC; CDR3aa: CASSLGSYEQYF
d_gene: .; j_gene: TRBJ1-1; v_gene: TRBV7-9; abundance: .; CDR3nt: TGTGCCAGCAGCTCCCGACAGGCCACTGAAGCTTTCTTT; CDR3aa: CASSSRQATEAFF
d_gene: .; j_gene: TRBJ1-6; v_gene: TRBV2; abundance: .; CDR3nt: TGTGCCAGCAGTGCCCACATGGGGTCGGGCTCCTATAATTCACCCCTCCACTTT; CDR3aa: CASSAHMGSGSYNSPLHF
d_gene: .; j_gene: TRBJ1-1; v_gene: TRBV9; abundance: .; CDR3nt: TGTGCCAGCAGCGTCACAGGGATGAACACTGAAGCTTTCTTT; CDR3aa: CASSVTGMNTEAFF
d_gene: .; j_gene: TRBJ1-6; v_gene: TRBV9; abundance: .; CDR3nt: TGTGCCAGCAGCGTACAAGCAGGGGAAACCTATAATTCACCCCTCCACTTT; CDR3aa: CASSVQAGETYNSPLHF
d_gene: .; j_gene: TRBJ2-1; v_gene: TRBV4-1; abundance: .; CDR3nt: TGCGCCAGCAGCCAAGATCTAGATGGTAGGGGCGGGGGCGGAAATGAGCAGTTCTTC; CDR3aa: CASSQDLDGRGGGGNEQFF
d_gene: TRBD1; j_gene: TRBJ1-4; v_gene: TRBV6-5; abundance: .; CDR3nt: TGTGCCAGCAGGGAGGGACAGGGACGAAATGAAAAACTGTTTTTT; CDR3aa: CASREGQGRNEKLFF
d_gene: .; j_gene: TRBJ2-7; v_gene: TRBV19; abundance: .; CDR3nt: TGTGCCAGTAGTACCTGGGGGACCGGGACCTTCGCCGAGCAGTACTTC; CDR3aa: CASSTWGTGTFAEQYF
d_gene: .; j_gene: TRBJ2-3; v_gene: TRBV12-3/TRBV12-4; abundance: once; CDR3nt: TGTGCCAGCGGGTCTGCAGATACGCAGTATTTT; CDR3aa: CASGSADTQYF
d_gene: TRBD2; j_gene: TRBJ2-5; v_gene: TRBV7-8; abundance: few; CDR3nt: TGTGCCAGCAGCTTAGTGGCGGGGGGAGCCCGAGAGACCCAGTACTTC; CDR3aa: CASSLVAGGARETQYF
d_gene: .; j_gene: TRBJ2-6; v_gene: TRBV7-6; abundance: .; CDR3nt: TGTGCCAGCAGCTTACGTTTGTCGGGGAGCCCTGGGGCCAACGTCCTGACTTTC; CDR3aa: CASSLRLSGSPGANVLTF
d_gene: TRBD1; j_gene: TRBJ1-5; v_gene: TRBV6-5; abundance: .; CDR3nt: TGTGCCAGCACCCGACAGGGGGGACAGCCCCAGCATTTT; CDR3aa: CASTRQGGQPQHF
d_gene: TRBD1; j_gene: TRBJ2-7; v_gene: TRBV4-1; abundance: .; CDR3nt: TGCGCCAGCAGCCAAGATGGAGGCAGGGGGCGTTACGAGCAGTACTTC; CDR3aa: CASSQDGGRGRYEQYF
d_gene: .; j_gene: TRBJ2-2; v_gene: TRBV19; abundance: .; CDR3nt: TGTGCCTGCTACAGTTACACCGGGGAGCTGTTTTTT; CDR3aa: CACYSYTGELFF
d_gene: .; j_gene: TRBJ1-2; v_gene: TRBV4-1; abundance: .; CDR3nt: TGCGCCAGCAGCCAAGATCCCCGGGGGCCGACGGGCTACACCTTC; CDR3aa: CASSQDPRGPTGYTF